A single sample is the source of the 8 T cell receptor beta chains below, sequenced in a study of T cells in Graves' hyperthyroidism and ophthalmopathy. Using RNA transcripts as the source, TCR beta CDR3 regions were amplified. First-round RT-PCR of the TCR CDR3 relied on the HTBI primer set. TCRdb independently ran MiXCR on the multiplex PCR reads; one entry per CDR3 protein. The sample has around 190,000 distinct CDR3 sequences, 17% seen once. The sequencing input was blood. All receptors come from a woman in her forties or fifties with Graves' hyperthyroidism.

This clonotype has at least ten counts. CDR3 protein: CASSLYRGVEDEQFF. The CDR3, as DNA: TGTGCCAGCAGTTTATACAGGGGAGTGGAGGATGAGCAGTTCTTC. The rearrangement joins TRBV28 to TRBJ2-1; TRBD1 agrees at 7 bases. From germline, CDR1 is MDHEN and CDR2 SYDVKM. V lost 1 base to trimming and J lost 8 bases; unmatched junction nucleotides: 8. The CDR3 runs 15 residues. Full variable domain (outside the CDR3, taken from reference TRBV28 and TRBJ2-1): DVKVTQSSRYLVKRTGEKVFLECVQDMDHENMFWYRQDPGLGLRLIYFSYDVKMKEKGDIPEGYSVSREKKERFSLILESASTNQTSMYLCASSLYRGVEDEQFFGPGTRLTVL.

Details on this clonotype: Since a much larger clone is just one base distant, this may be a read error. V and J are TRBV20-1 and TRBJ1-1; D might be TRBD1 (6 bases). CDR3 length: 12 residues. The V end lost 6 bases, the J end lost 4 bases, and 12 bases lay between the germline ends. Germline V gene data show CDR1 as DFQATT and CDR2 as SNEGSKA (reference sequence). CDR3 region: CSAMGHCTEAFF. The CDR3 DNA reads TGCAGTGCGATGGGACACTGCACTGAAGCTTTCTTT.

With regard to this clonotype: Given a much more abundant clone one base away, this may be a read error. The J gene is TRBJ2-3, the V gene TRBV7-2, with a tentative D call TRBD2 (6 bases). The CDR3 sequence is 16 residues long. CDR1 is SGHTA, CDR2 FQGNSA, per germline. CDR3 protein: CGSSFGGSGSTDTQYF. CDR3 bases: TGTGGCAGCAGCTTTGGGGGGAGCGGAAGCACAGATACGCAGTATTTT.

The J gene is TRBJ2-7, the V gene TRBV7-9, with 8 bases aligning to TRBD2. Germline trimming cut 5 bases from V and 7 bases from J; bases unmatched to any gene: 13. The CDR3 runs 15 residues. CDR1 is SEHNR, CDR2 FQNEAQ, per germline (reference sequence). CDR3 nucleotides: TGTGCCAGCAGCCGGATTAGCGGGACCCCCTTGGAGCAGTACTTC. Its protein is CASSRISGTPLEQYF.

The chain combines TRBV18 with TRBJ2-1; TRBD2 might be the D (6 bases). Germline loops: CDR1 KGHSH, CDR2 LQKENI. The CDR3 runs 15 residues. The V and J ends lost 6 bases and 5 bases respectively, with 17 bases between them. The CDR3 is CASSWGGREHNEQFF. In DNA, the CDR3 is TGTGCCAGCTCCTGGGGCGGTCGGGAGCACAATGAGCAGTTCTTC.

The V call is TRBV24-1, the J call TRBJ1-1; D not certain. CDR3 length: 12 amino acids. Deletions cut 3 bases from V and 5 bases from J, with 6 bases between. CDR1 KGHDR and CDR2 SFDVKD come from the germline V gene. The CDR3 is CATSDGPTEAFF. The DNA for the CDR3 is TGTGCCACCAGTGATGGTCCGACTGAAGCTTTCTTT.

A word on this clonotype: At one of its ends the junction is not consistent with the germline gene, which may arise from a read error. The V and J genes are TRBV27 and TRBJ2-5, with a weak D call TRBD2 (5 bases). CDR1 and CDR2 (germline): MNHEY, SMNVEV (reference sequence). The CDR3 length is 14 residues. CDR3 in amino acids: CAGSLYAGVETQYF. For the CDR3, the DNA is TGTGCCGGCAGTTTATACGCCGGGGTTGAGACCCAGTACTTC.

This clonotype was observed a single time. This chain uses TRBV11-2 with TRBJ1-1; weak D call: TRBD1 (5 bases). Germline-derived CDR1 and CDR2 are SGHAT and FQNNGV. V gave up 3 bases and J gave up 6 bases, with 23 bases separating them. The CDR3 spans 17 residues. DNA for the CDR3: TGTGCCAGCAGCTTCGTCTCGGGGGGTGTAGGGAGCGCTGAAGCTTTCTTT. This codes for CASSFVSGGVGSAEAFF. The complete variable domain, with remaining parts taken from reference TRBV11-2 and TRBJ1-1, reads EAGVAQSPRYKIIEKRQSVAFWCNPISGHATLYWYQQILGQGPKLLIQFQNNGVVDDSQLPKDRFSAERLKGVDSTLKIQPAKLEDSAVYLCASSFVSGGVGSAEAFFGQGTRLTVV.